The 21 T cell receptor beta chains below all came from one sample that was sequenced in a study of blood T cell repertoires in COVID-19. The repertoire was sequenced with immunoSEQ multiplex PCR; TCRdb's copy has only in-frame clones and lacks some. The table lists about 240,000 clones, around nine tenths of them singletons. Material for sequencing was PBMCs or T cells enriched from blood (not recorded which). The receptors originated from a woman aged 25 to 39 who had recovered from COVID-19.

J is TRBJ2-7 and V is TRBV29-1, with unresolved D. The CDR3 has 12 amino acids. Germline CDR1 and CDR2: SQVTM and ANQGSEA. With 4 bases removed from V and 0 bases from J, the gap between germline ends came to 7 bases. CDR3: CSVGPNSYEQYF. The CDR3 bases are TGCAGCGTTGGCCCTAACTCCTACGAGCAGTACTTC.

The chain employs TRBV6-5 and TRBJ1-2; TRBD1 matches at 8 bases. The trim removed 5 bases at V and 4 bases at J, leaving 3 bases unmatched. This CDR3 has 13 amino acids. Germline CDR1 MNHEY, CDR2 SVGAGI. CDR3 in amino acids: CASSQGAGYGYTF. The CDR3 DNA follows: TGTGCCAGCAGTCAGGGGGCAGGCTATGGCTACACCTTC.

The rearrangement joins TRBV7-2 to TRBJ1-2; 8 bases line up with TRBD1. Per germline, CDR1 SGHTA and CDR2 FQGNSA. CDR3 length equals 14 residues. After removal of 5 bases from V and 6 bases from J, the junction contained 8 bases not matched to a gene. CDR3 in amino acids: CASSLYPGQDGYTF. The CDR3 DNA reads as TGTGCCAGCAGCCTTTACCCGGGACAGGATGGCTACACCTTC.

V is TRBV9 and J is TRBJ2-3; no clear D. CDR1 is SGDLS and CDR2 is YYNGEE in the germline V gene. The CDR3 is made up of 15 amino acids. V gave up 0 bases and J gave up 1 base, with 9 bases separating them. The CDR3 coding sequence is TGTGCCAGCAGCGTAGCTTCTTTCGGCACAGATACGCAGTATTTT. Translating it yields CASSVASFGTDTQYF.

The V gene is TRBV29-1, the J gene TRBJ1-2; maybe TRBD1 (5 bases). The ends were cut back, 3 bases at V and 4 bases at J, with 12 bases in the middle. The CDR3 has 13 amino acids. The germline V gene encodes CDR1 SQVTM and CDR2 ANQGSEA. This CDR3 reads CSVEGGAFYGYTF. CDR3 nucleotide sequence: TGCAGCGTTGAGGGTGGGGCTTTCTATGGCTACACCTTC.

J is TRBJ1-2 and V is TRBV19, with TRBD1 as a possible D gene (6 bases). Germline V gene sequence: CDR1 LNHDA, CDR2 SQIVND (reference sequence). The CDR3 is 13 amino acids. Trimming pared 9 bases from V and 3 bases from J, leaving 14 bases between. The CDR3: CASKLQGDYGYTF. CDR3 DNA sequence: TGTGCCAGCAAATTACAGGGTGACTATGGCTACACCTTC.

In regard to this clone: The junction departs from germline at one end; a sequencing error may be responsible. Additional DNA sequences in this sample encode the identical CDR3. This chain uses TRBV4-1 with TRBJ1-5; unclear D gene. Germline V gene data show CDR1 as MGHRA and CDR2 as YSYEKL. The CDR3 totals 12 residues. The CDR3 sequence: CASSGPNQPQHF. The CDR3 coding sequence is TGCGCCAGCAGTGGGCCTAATCAGCCTCAGCATTTT.

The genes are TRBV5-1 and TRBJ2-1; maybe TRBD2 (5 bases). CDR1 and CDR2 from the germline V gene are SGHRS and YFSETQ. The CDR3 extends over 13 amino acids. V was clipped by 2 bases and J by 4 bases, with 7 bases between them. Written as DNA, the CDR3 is TGCGCCAGCAGCTTTCGGGGTTACAATGAGCAGTTCTTC. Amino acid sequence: CASSFRGYNEQFF.

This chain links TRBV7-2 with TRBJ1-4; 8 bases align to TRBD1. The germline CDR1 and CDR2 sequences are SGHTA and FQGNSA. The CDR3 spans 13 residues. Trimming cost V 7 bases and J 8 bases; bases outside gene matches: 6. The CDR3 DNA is TGTGCCAGCACGTTCGGACAGGGCGAAAAACTGTTTTTT. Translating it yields CASTFGQGEKLFF.

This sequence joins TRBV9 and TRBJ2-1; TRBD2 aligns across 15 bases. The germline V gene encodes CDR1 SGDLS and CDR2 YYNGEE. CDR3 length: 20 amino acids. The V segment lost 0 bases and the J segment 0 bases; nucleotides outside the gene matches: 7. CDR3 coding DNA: TGTGCCAGCAGCGTAGGGCCGGGACTAGCGGGAGGTTCCTCCTACAATGAGCAGTTCTTC. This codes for CASSVGPGLAGGSSYNEQFF.

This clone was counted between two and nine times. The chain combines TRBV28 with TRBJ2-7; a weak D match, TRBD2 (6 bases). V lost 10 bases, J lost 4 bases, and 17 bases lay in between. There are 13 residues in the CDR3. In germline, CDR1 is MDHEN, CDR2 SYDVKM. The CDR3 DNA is TGTGCCACCTCCGAGGGCGGGATATACGAGCAGTACTTC. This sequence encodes CATSEGGIYEQYF.

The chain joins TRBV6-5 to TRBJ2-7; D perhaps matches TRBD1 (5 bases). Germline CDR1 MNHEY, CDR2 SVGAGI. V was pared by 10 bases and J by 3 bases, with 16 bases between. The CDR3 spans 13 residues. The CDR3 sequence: CATNSDSFYEQYF. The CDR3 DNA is TGTGCCACCAATTCCGACAGTTTCTACGAGCAGTACTTC.

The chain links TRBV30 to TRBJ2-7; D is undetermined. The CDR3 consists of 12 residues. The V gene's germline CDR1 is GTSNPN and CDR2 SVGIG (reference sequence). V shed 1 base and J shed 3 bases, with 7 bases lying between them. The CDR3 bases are TGTGCCTGGAGTGATCACATCTACGAGCAGTACTTC. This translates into CAWSDHIYEQYF.

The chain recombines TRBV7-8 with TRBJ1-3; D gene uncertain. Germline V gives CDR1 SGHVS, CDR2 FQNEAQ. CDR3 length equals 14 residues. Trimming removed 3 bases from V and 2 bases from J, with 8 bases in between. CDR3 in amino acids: CASSLLVAGNTIYF. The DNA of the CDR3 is TGTGCCAGCAGCTTGTTAGTGGCTGGAAACACCATATATTTT.

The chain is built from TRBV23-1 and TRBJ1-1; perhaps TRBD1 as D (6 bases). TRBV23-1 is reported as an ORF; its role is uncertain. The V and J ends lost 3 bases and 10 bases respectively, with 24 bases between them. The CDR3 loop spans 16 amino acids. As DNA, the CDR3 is TGCGCCAGCAGTCACCACCGGCATTACAGGGCCCAGCGAGCTTTCTTT. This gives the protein CASSHHRHYRAQRAFF.

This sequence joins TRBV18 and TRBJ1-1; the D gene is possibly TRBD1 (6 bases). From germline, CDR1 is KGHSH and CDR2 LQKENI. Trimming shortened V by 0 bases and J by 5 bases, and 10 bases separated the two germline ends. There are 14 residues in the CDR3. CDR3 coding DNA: TGTGCCAGCTCACCACCGCAACAGGGTACTGAAGCTTTCTTT. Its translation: CASSPPQQGTEAFF. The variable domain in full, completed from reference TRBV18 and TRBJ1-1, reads NAGVMQNPRHLVRRRGQEARLRCSPMKGHSHVYWYRQLPEEGLKFMVYLQKENIIDESGMPKERFSAEFPKEGPSILRIQQVVRGDSAAYFCASSPPQQGTEAFFGQGTRLTVV.

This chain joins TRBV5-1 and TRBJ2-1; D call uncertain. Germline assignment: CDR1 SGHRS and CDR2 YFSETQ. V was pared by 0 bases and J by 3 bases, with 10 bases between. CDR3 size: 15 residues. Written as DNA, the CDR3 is TGCGCCAGCAGCTTGGCGGAGTACGGCTACAATGAGCAGTTCTTC. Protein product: CASSLAEYGYNEQFF.

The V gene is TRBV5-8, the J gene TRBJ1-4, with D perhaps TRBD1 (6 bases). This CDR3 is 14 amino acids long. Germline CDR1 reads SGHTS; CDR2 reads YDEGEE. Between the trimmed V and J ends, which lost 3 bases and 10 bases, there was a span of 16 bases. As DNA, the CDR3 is TGTGCCAGCAGCTCCTCTTACACAGGGAGAAAACTGTTTTTT. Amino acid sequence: CASSSSYTGRKLFF.

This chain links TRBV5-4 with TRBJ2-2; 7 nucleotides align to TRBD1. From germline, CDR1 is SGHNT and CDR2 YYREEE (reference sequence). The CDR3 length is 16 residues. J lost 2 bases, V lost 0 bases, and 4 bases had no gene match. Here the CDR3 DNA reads TGTGCCAGCAGCTTGGTAGGGGGCCCCAACACCGGGGAGCTGTTTTTT. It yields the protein CASSLVGGPNTGELFF.

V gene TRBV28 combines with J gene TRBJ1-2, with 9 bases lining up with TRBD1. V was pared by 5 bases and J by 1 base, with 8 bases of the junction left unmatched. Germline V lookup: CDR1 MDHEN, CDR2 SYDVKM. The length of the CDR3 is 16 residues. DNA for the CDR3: TGTGCCAGCAGTCCGGATACAGGGGGCAATAACTATGGCTACACCTTC. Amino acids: CASSPDTGGNNYGYTF.

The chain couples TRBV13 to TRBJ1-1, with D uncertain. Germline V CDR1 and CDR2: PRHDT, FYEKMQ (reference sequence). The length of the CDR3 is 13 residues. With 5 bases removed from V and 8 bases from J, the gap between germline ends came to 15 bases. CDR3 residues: CASSPPPRPEAFF. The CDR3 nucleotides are TGTGCCAGCAGCCCCCCTCCCAGGCCCGAAGCTTTCTTT.